This TCR beta chain was sequenced for a study of cytomegalovirus exposure and HLA in healthy donors. Whole-study findings and limits: Researchers catalogued some 160 TCR beta chains as cytomegalovirus-associated.

This clone was seen only a few times. Its antigen is as yet unknown. The PCR had 60 Vbeta and 13 Jbeta primers. The table came from immunoSEQ multiplex PCR; TCRdb's copy has only in-frame clones and leaves some out. The profile covers 150,000 to 200,000 clones, with roughly 13% appearing a single time and under 10% taken by the ten largest. V gave up 0 bases and J gave up 8 bases, with 10 bases separating them. Germline V gene lookup returns CDR1 GTSNPN and CDR2 SVGIG (reference sequence). The CDR3 covers 12 residues. The receptor was derived from a man between 45 and 60 years old in good health and CMV-seropositive. The sequencing input was PBMCs. This rearrangement joins TRBV30 to TRBJ1-1; D is undetermined. CDR3 nucleotides: TGTGCCTGGAGTGTCGGGGTCCCCGAAGCTTTCTTT. Protein sequence: CAWSVGVPEAFF.